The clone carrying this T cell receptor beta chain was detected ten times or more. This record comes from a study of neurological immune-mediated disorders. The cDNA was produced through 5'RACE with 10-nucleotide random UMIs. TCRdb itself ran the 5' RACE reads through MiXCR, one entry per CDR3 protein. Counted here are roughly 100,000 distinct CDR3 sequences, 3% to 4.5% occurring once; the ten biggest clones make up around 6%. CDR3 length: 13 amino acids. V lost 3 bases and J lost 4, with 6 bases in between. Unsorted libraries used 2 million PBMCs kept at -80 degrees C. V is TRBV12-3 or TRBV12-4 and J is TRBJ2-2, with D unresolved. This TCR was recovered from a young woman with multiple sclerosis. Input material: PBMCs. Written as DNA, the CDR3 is TGTGCCAGCAGTTTGACCCCCACCGGGGAGCTGTTTTTT. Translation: CASSLTPTGELFF.